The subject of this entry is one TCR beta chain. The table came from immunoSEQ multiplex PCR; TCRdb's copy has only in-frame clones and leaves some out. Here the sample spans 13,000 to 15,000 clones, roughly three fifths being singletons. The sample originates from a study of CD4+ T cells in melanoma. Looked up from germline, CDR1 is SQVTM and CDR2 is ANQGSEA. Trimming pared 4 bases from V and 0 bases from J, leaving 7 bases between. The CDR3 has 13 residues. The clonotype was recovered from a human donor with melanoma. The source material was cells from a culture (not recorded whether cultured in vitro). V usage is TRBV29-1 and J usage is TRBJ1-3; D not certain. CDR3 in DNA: TGCAGCGTTGGTGGAGGCTCTGGAAACACCATATATTTT. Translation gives CSVGGGSGNTIYF.